This paragraph covers one T cell receptor beta chain sequence. The sample is drawn from a study of cytomegalovirus exposure and HLA in healthy donors. Amplification used 60 Vbeta primers and 13 Jbeta primers. Produced via immunoSEQ multiplex PCR; TCRdb's table is partial and in-frame only. The sample lists tens of thousands of clones, roughly 90% occurring once. The CDR3 consists of 14 residues. The V gene lost 4 bases and the J gene lost 3 bases, with 12 bases spanning the gap. Germline V gives CDR1 SQVTM, CDR2 ANQGSEA. The rearrangement links TRBV29-1 to TRBJ2-2, with a possible D match to TRBD1 (5 bases). The origin of this receptor is a man in his thirties or forties in good health and CMV-seropositive. The material sequenced was PBMCs. In DNA form, the CDR3 reads TGCAGCGTTGTGACAGTTACTCACACCGGGGAGCTGTTTTTT. It codes for CSVVTVTHTGELFF.